This T cell receptor beta chain is drawn from a study of shared clonotypes between healthy human individuals. Using immunoSEQ multiplex PCR, the repertoire was profiled, and TCRdb retains in-frame clones only, with some absent. The data hold a few million clones, with just over 90% observed a single time. Sequenced input: naive CD4+ T cells from PBMCs. Subset denoted: CD45RA+ positively selected. This TCR derives from a man younger than 35 in good health. Some clones in this sample may be carry-over from other donors' samples.

CDR3 sequence: CASSQGRGISYNEQFF. CDR3 DNA: TGTGCCAGCAGCCAAGGGCGGGGTATCTCCTACAATGAGCAGTTCTTC. V gene TRBV7-3 combines with J gene TRBJ2-1; tentatively, D is TRBD2 (6 bases). Germline loops: CDR1 SGHTA, CDR2 FQGTGA. V lost 5 bases to trimming and J lost 0 bases, with 14 bases between them. CDR3 length equals 16 residues.